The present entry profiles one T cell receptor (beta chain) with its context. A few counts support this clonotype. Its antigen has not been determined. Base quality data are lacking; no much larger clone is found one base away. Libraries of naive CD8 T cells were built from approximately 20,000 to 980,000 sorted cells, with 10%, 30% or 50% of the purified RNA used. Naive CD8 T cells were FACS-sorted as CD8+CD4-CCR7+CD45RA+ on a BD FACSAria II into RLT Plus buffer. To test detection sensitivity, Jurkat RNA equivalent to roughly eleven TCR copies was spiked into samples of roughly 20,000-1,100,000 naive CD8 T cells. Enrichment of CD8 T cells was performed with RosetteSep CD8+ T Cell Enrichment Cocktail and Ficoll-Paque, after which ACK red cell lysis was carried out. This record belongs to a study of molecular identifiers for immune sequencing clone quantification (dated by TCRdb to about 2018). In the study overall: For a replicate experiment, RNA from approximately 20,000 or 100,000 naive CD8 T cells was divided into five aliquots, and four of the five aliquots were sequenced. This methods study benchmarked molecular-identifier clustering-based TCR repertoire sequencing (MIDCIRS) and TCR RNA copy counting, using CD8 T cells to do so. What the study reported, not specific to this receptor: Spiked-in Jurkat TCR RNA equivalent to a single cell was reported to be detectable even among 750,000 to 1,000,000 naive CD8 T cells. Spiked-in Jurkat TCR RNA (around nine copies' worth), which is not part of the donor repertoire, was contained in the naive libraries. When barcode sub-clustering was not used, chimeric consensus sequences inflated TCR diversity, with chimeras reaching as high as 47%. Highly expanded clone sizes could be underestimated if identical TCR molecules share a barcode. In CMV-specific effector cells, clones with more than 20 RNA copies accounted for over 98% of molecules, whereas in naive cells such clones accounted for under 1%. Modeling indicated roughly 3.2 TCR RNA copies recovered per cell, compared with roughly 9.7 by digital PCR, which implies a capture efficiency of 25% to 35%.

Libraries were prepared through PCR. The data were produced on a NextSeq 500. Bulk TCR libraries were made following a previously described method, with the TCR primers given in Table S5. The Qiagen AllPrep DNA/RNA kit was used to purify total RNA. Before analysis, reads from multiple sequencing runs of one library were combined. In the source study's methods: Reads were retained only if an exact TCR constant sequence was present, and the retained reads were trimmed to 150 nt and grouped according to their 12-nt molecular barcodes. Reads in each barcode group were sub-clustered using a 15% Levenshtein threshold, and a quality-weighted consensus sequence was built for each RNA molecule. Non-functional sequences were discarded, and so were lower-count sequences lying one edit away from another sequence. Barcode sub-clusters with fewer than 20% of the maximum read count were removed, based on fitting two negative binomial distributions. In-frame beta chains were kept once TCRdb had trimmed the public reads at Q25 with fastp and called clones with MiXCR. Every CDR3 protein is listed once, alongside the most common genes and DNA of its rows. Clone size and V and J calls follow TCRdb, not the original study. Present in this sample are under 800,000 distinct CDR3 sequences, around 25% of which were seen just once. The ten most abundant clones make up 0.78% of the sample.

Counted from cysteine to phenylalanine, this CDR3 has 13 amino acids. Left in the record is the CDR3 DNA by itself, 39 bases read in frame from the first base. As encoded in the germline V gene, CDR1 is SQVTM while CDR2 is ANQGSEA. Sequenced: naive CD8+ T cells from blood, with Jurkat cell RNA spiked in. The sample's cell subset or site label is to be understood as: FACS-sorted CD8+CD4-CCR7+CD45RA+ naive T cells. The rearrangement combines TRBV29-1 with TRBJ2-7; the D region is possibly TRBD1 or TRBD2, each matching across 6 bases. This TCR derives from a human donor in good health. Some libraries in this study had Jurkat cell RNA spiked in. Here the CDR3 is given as CRAEGGSRGEQYF. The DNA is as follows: TGCCGCGCCGAGGGGGGAAGTCGGGGGGAGCAGTACTTC.